This paragraph reports one TCR beta chain. The libraries were made with immunoSEQ v3. TCRdb's copy holds only in-frame clones and misses some; the assay was immunoSEQ multiplex PCR. The data hold under 60,000 clones, with about 86% observed a single time. This sample is drawn from a study of TIL therapy for anti-PD-1-resistant metastatic lung cancer. This sample's time point: pre-treatment sample, taken before nivolumab and TIL therapy. The CDR3 contains 15 residues. V dropped 2 bases and J dropped 1 base, with 11 bases sitting between them. CDR1 is LNHNV, CDR2 YYDKDF, per germline (reference sequence).

The sequencing here drew on blood, taken at baseline. The gene calls are TRBV15 and TRBJ1-1; the D gene is possibly TRBD1 (5 bases). The source of this sequence is a person aged 25 to 80 with non-small cell lung cancer. This CDR3 reads CATSRRDSGNTEAFF. CDR3 coding DNA: TGTGCCACCAGCAGACGTGACAGCGGGAACACTGAAGCTTTCTTT. The variable domain in full, with the rest retrieved from reference TRBV15 and TRBJ1-1, is DAMVIQNPRYQVTQFGKPVTLSCSQTLNHNVMYWYQQKSSQAPKLLFHYYDKDFNNEADTPDNFQSRRPNTSFCFLDIRSPGLGDTAMYLCATSRRDSGNTEAFFGQGTRLTVV.